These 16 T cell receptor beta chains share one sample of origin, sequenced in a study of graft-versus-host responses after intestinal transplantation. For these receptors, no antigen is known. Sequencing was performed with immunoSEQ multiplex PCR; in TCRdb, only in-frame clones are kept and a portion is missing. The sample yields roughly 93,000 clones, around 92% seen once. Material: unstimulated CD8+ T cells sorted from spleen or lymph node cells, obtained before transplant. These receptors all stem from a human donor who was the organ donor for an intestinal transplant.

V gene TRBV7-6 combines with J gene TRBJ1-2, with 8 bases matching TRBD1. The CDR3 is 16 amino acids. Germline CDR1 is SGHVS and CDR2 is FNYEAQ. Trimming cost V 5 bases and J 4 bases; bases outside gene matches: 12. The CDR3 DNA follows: TGTGCCAGCAGCCAGGGAACAGGGGGTATACCCTATGGCTACACCTTC. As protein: CASSQGTGGIPYGYTF.

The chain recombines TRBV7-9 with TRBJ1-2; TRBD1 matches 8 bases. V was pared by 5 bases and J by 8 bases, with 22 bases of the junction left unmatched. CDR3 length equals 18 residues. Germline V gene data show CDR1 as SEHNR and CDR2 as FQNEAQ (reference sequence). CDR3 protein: CASSRTGSGQVILGGYTF. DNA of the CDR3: TGTGCCAGCAGCCGAACCGGGTCGGGACAGGTGATTTTGGGAGGCTACACCTTC.

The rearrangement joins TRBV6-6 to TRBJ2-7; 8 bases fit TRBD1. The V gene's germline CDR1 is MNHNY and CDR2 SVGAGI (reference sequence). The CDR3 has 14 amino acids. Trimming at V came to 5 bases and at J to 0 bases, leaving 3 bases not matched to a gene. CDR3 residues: CASSQGQASYEQYF. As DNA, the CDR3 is TGTGCCAGCAGTCAGGGACAGGCCTCCTACGAGCAGTACTTC.

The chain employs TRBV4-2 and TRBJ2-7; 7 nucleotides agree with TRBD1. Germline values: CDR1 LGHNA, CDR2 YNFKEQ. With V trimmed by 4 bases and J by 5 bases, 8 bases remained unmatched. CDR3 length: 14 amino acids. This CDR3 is CASSPRQGMDEQYF. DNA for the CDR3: TGTGCCAGCAGCCCACGACAGGGTATGGACGAGCAGTACTTC.

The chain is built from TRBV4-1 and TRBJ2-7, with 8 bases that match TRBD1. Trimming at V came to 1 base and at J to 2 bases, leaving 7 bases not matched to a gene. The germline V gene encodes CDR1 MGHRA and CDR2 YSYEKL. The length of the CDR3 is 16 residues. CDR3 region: CASSQVLTGGAYEQYF. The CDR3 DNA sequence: TGCGCCAGCAGCCAAGTTTTAACAGGGGGAGCCTACGAGCAGTACTTC.

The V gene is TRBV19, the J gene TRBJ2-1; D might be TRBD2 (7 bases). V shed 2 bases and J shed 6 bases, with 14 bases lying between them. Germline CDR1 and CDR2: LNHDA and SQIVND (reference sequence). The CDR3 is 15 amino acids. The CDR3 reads CASSISGGPVNEQFF. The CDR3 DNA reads TGTGCCAGTAGTATATCGGGGGGCCCGGTCAATGAGCAGTTCTTC.

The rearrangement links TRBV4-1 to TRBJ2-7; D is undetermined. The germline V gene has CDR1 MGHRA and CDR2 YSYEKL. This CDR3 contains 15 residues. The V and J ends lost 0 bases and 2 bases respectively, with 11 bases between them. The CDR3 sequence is CASSQEGDFAYEQYF. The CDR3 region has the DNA TGCGCCAGCAGCCAAGAAGGCGACTTCGCCTACGAGCAGTACTTC.

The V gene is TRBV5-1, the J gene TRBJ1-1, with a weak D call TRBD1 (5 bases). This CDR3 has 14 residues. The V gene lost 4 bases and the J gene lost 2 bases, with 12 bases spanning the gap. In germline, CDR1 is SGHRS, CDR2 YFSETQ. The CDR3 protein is CASSPGDGNTEAFF. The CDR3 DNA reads TGCGCCAGCAGCCCGGGGGACGGCAACACTGAAGCTTTCTTT.

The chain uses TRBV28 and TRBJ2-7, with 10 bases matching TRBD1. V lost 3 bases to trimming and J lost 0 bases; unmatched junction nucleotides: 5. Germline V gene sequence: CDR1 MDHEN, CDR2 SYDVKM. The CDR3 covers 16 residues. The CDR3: CASSFWDRGHSYEQYF. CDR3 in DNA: TGTGCCAGCAGTTTCTGGGACAGGGGCCACTCCTACGAGCAGTACTTC.

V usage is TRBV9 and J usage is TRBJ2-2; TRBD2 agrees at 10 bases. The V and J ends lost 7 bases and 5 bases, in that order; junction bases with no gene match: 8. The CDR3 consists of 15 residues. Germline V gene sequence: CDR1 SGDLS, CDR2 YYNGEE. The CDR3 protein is CASCEAGGPTGELFF. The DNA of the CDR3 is TGTGCCAGCTGTGAAGCGGGGGGGCCTACCGGGGAGCTGTTTTTT. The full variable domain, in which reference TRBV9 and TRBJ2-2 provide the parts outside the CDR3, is DSGVTQTPKHLITATGQRVTLRCSPRSGDLSVYWYQQSLDQGLQFLIQYYNGEERAKGNILERFSAQQFPDLHSELNLSSLELGDSALYFCASCEAGGPTGELFFGEGSRLTVL.

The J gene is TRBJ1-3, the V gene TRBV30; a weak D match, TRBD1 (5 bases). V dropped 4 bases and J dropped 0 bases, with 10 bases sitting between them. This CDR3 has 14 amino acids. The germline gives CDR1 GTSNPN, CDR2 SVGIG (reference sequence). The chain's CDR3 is CAWIDSNSGNTIYF. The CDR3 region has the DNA TGTGCCTGGATCGACAGCAACTCTGGAAACACCATATATTTT.

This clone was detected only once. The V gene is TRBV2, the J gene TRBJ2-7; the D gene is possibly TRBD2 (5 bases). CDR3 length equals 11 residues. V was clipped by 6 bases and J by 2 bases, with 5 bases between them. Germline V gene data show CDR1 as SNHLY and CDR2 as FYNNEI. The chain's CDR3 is CASRRAYEQYF. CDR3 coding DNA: TGTGCCAGCAGGAGGGCCTACGAGCAGTACTTC.

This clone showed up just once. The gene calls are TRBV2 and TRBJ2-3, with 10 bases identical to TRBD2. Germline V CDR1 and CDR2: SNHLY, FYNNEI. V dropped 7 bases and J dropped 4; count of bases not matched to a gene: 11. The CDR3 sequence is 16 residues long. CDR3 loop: CASNGGLAGVADTQYF. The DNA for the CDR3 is TGTGCCAGCAATGGAGGGCTAGCGGGGGTGGCAGATACGCAGTATTTT.

In DNA form, the CDR3 reads TGTGCCAGTACCGGGACAGGGGGCGGTAAGAGTGGCTACACCTTC. It specifies CASTGTGGGKSGYTF. The rearrangement links TRBV19 to TRBJ1-2; 12 bases are a match to TRBD1. The CDR3 has 15 amino acids. V shed 7 bases, J shed 7 bases, and the junction held 10 bases outside the gene matches. Germline loops: CDR1 LNHDA, CDR2 SQIVND (reference sequence).

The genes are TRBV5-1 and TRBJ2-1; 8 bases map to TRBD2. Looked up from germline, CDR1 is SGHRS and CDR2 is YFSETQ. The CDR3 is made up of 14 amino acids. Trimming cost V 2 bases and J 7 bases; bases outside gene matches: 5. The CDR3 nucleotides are TGCGCCAGCAGCTTCGGGGGGGGATCGAATGAGCAGTTCTTC. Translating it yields CASSFGGGSNEQFF.

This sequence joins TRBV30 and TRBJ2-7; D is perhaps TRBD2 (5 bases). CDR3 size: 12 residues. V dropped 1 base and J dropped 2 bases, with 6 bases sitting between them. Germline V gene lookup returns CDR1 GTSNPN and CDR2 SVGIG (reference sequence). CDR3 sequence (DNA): TGTGCCTGGAGTGGGCGGGCCTACGAGCAGTACTTC. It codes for CAWSGRAYEQYF.